Listed here is a single T cell receptor (beta chain). This CDR3 comprises 11 residues. Germline V gives CDR1 SNHLY, CDR2 FYNNEI. Trimming cost V 2 bases and J 9 bases, with 6 bases left between them. This sample was taken from a study of ipilimumab plus nivolumab after autologous stem cell transplantation. Background on the study: Patients received a median of about five ipilimumab and 8 nivolumab doses. Both relapsed and primary refractory DLBCL were included.

TCRdb's copy holds only in-frame clones and misses some; the assay was immunoSEQ multiplex PCR. The table includes roughly 15,000 clones, about 80% detected once. Checkpoint therapy with ipilimumab 1 mg/kg began 14 to 28 days after transplant. Dosing: nivolumab 3 mg/kg IV, weeks 1, 4, 7, 10, then every two weeks to week 26. The V gene is TRBV2, the J gene TRBJ2-3; the D is unclear. The source of this sequence is a male donor with diffuse large B-cell lymphoma. The starting material was PBMCs, obtained in a trial of ipilimumab plus nivolumab as post-transplant consolidation. The CDR3 nucleotides are TGTGCCAGCAGTGAAACAAAGACGCAGTATTTT. Translated: CASSETKTQYF.